Listed here are 15 T cell receptor beta chains from one sample, sequenced in a study of blood T cell repertoires in COVID-19 (dated by TCRdb to 2019 to 2021). Library preparation employed the immunoSEQ multiplex PCR assay. In TCRdb, the immuneACCESS table is reduced to in-frame sequences with V and J assigned. These tables do not hold every clone; where another copy was compared, an unresolved V gene accounts for under half, and the others remain unexplained. This sample gives about 140,000 clones in total; about 84% of them show up just once. 1.5% to 2% of the sample lies in the top ten. The material sequenced was PBMCs or T cells enriched from blood (not recorded which). Receptor source: a woman aged 18-35 years who had been exposed to COVID-19.

The V call is TRBV30, the J call TRBJ2-2, with a tentative D call TRBD2 (6 bases). Germline CDR1 GTSNPN, CDR2 SVGIG (reference sequence). The CDR3 contains 15 residues. The V end was cut by 4 bases, the J end by 7 bases, with 19 bases between. Written as DNA, the CDR3 is TGTGCCTGGACGTCAGGAGGGACTTTAGGCGGGGAGCTGTTTTTT. Its protein is CAWTSGGTLGGELFF.

The CDR3 DNA is TGCGCCAGCAGCGGACAGGGCAACTATGGCTACACCTTC. Its translation: CASSGQGNYGYTF. The rearrangement links TRBV5-1 to TRBJ1-2, with 8 bases lining up with TRBD1. The CDR3 length is 13 residues. Trimming cost V 4 bases and J 2 bases; bases outside gene matches: 1. CDR1 and CDR2 (germline): SGHRS, YFSETQ. Variable domain in full (rest from reference TRBV5-1 and TRBJ1-2): KAGVTQTPRYLIKTRGQQVTLSCSPISGHRSVSWYQQTPGQGLQFLFEYFSETQRNKGNFPGRFSGRQFSNSRSEMNVSTLELGDSALYLCASSGQGNYGYTFGSGTRLTVV.

The chain carries TRBV30 and TRBJ1-6; D not resolved. Germline loops: CDR1 GTSNPN, CDR2 SVGIG (reference sequence). The CDR3 length is 16 residues. Trimming took off 2 bases at V and 0 bases at J, with 11 bases between the two ends. The CDR3: CAWSLAGSSYNSPLHF. The CDR3 DNA reads TGTGCCTGGAGTTTGGCAGGCAGCTCCTATAATTCACCCCTCCACTTT.

This chain links TRBV3-1 (or the pseudogene TRBV3-2) with TRBJ2-2, with 8 bases matching TRBD2. After removal of 4 bases from V and 7 bases from J, the junction contained 5 bases not matched to a gene. Germline V CDR1 and CDR2: LGHDT, YNNKEL (reference sequence). The CDR3 contains 14 residues. The CDR3 nucleotides are TGTGCCAGCAGCCCCAGCGGGAGTAGCGGGGAGCTGTTTTTT. Translated: CASSPSGSSGELFF.

With regard to this clone: A read error may produce the germline difference seen at one junction end. The J gene is TRBJ2-1, the V gene TRBV4-1; 11 positions match TRBD2. The CDR3 extends over 18 amino acids. Germline V gene lookup returns CDR1 MGHRA and CDR2 YSYEKL. The CDR3 region has the DNA TGCGCCAGCAGTCAAGAAAGTTTGGTACTAGCGGGAGTCAATGAGCAGTTCTTC. Translating it yields CASSQESLVLAGVNEQFF.

The V and J genes are TRBV30 and TRBJ2-1; a weak D match, TRBD2 (6 bases). The germline V and J ends were trimmed by 2 bases and 12 bases, with 14 bases remaining between them. In germline, CDR1 is GTSNPN, CDR2 SVGIG (reference sequence). This CDR3 spans 12 amino acids. The CDR3 region has the DNA TGTGCCTGGAGTTCGGGACTGATTGTGCAGTTCTTC. It codes for CAWSSGLIVQFF. Together with reference TRBV30 and TRBJ2-1, the CDR3 gives the full variable domain: SQTIHQWPATLVQPVGSPLSLECTVEGTSNPNLYWYRQAAGRGLQLLFYSVGIGQISSEVPQNLSASRPQDRQFILSSKKLLLSDSGFYLCAWSSGLIVQFFGPGTRLTVL.

This rearrangement joins TRBV9 to TRBJ2-2; the D is unclear. The CDR3 covers 13 residues. The germline V gene has CDR1 SGDLS and CDR2 YYNGEE. With 7 bases removed from V and 6 bases from J, the gap between germline ends came to 13 bases. Here the CDR3 reads CASAGYWSGELFF. The CDR3 DNA sequence: TGTGCCAGCGCCGGGTACTGGTCCGGGGAGCTGTTTTTT. Together with reference TRBV9 and TRBJ2-2, the CDR3 gives the full variable domain: DSGVTQTPKHLITATGQRVTLRCSPRSGDLSVYWYQQSLDQGLQFLIQYYNGEERAKGNILERFSAQQFPDLHSELNLSSLELGDSALYFCASAGYWSGELFFGEGSRLTVL.

The chain couples TRBV7-2 to TRBJ2-1; D is unresolved. V dropped 5 bases and J dropped 8 bases, with 10 bases sitting between them. This CDR3 comprises 12 residues. Germline V lookup: CDR1 SGHTA, CDR2 FQGNSA. CDR3 nucleotide sequence: TGTGCCAGCAGCCAGATCAGCGATGAGCAGTTCTTC. As protein: CASSQISDEQFF.

This clone came up a few times. This chain joins TRBV28 and TRBJ1-2; 7 bases match TRBD1. CDR3 length equals 13 residues. V was clipped by 3 bases and J by 6 bases; unmatched bases: 4. The germline gives CDR1 MDHEN, CDR2 SYDVKM. In nucleotides, the CDR3 is TGTGCCAGCAGTTTTGGAGGGGGCGATGGCTACACCTTC. Protein sequence: CASSFGGGDGYTF.

This chain joins TRBV19 and TRBJ1-2; a weak D match, TRBD1 (6 bases). The CDR3 extends over 12 amino acids. Trimming removed 7 bases from V and 3 bases from J, with 9 bases in between. The germline CDR1 and CDR2 sequences are LNHDA and SQIVND (reference sequence). The CDR3 nucleotides are TGTGCCAGTACAGGGGCTCACTATGGCTACACCTTC. As protein: CASTGAHYGYTF.

The chain employs TRBV5-4 and TRBJ2-5, with 9 bases matching TRBD1. The ends lost 0 bases at V and 4 bases at J; junction bases unmatched: 4. The germline gives CDR1 SGHNT, CDR2 YYREEE (reference sequence). CDR3 length: 15 residues. The DNA of the CDR3 is TGTGCCAGCAGCTTGGGCGGGACAGGGATAGAGACCCAGTACTTC. It is translated as CASSLGGTGIETQYF. The whole variable domain, remainder taken from reference TRBV5-4 and TRBJ2-5, is ETGVTQSPTHLIKTRGQQVTLRCSSQSGHNTVSWYQQALGQGPQFIFQYYREEENGRGNFPPRFSGLQFPNYSSELNVNALELDDSALYLCASSLGGTGIETQYFGPGTRLLVL.

The chain carries TRBV28 and TRBJ2-3; weak D call: TRBD1 (6 bases). V lost 8 bases, J lost 4 bases, and 16 bases lay in between. Germline values: CDR1 MDHEN, CDR2 SYDVKM. This CDR3 comprises 14 residues. CDR3 nucleotide sequence: TGTGCCAGCGGAGGTCTACAGGGCGCAGATACGCAGTATTTT. As protein: CASGGLQGADTQYF.

The J gene is TRBJ2-1, the V gene TRBV7-6; the D gene is possibly TRBD1 (5 bases). There are 12 residues in the CDR3. The V gene lost 1 base and the J gene lost 10 bases, with 8 bases spanning the gap. Germline assignment: CDR1 SGHVS and CDR2 FNYEAQ. CDR3: CASSLGQTEQFF. The CDR3 DNA follows: TGTGCCAGCAGCTTAGGACAGACGGAGCAGTTCTTC.

This clone was seen once. This chain links TRBV7-2 with TRBJ2-1; 11 nucleotides match TRBD2. The germline CDR1 and CDR2 sequences are SGHTA and FQGNSA. The CDR3 runs 14 residues. Trimming removed 5 bases from V and 4 bases from J; junction bases left unmatched: 1. The CDR3 is CASSPSGGYNEQFF. CDR3 DNA: TGTGCCAGCAGCCCTAGCGGGGGGTACAATGAGCAGTTCTTC.

The chain couples TRBV11-2 to TRBJ2-6, with a tentative D call TRBD2 (5 bases). The CDR3 spans 15 residues. Germline loops: CDR1 SGHAT, CDR2 FQNNGV. Trimming removed 6 bases at V and 11 bases at J, with 20 bases between. This chain's CDR3 is CASRPPVVSGHVLTF. CDR3 sequence (DNA): TGTGCCAGCAGGCCCCCGGTGGTAAGCGGCCACGTCCTGACTTTC.